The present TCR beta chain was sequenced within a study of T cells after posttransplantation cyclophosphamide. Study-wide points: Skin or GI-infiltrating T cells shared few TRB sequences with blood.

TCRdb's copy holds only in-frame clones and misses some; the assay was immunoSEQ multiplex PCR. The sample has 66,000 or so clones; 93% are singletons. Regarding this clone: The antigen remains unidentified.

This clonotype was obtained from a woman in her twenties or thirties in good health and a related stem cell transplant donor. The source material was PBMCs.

As DNA, the CDR3 is TGTGCCAGCATCCCCGGTAGGTCAGGAGGGTTCCCTCAGCCCCAGCATTTT. Residues: CASIPGRSGGFPQPQHF. This chain uses TRBV28 with TRBJ1-5; D call uncertain. The CDR3 length is 17 residues. The V and J ends lost 7 bases and 6 bases respectively, with 25 bases between them. Germline values: CDR1 MDHEN, CDR2 SYDVKM.